This TCR beta chain was obtained from a study of T cell repertoires in aging, cancer and after chemotherapy. On the study more broadly: Donors were grouped into six age bands spanning 30 or younger through 70 or older.

Rearranged V-D-J TRB sequences were amplified with a mixed TRB-A/B primer pool. TCRdb redid the calling of the multiplex PCR reads with MiXCR, one entry per CDR3 protein. Of 4,000 to 5,500 distinct CDR3 sequences listed, 33% are singletons. The sample holds a few counts of this clonotype. Amplification of TCR beta used genomic DNA extracted from peripheral blood. There are 15 residues in the CDR3. V gave up 7 bases and J gave up 2 bases; unmatched junction bases: 10. The chain carries TRBV12-3 or TRBV12-4 and TRBJ2-7; TRBD1 matches 8 bases. Sequenced sample: blood. The TCR originated in a human donor with a blood cancer. CDR3 loop: CASKWSGQGAYEQYF. CDR3 coding DNA: TGTGCCAGCAAGTGGTCCGGACAGGGCGCCTACGAGCAGTACTTC.